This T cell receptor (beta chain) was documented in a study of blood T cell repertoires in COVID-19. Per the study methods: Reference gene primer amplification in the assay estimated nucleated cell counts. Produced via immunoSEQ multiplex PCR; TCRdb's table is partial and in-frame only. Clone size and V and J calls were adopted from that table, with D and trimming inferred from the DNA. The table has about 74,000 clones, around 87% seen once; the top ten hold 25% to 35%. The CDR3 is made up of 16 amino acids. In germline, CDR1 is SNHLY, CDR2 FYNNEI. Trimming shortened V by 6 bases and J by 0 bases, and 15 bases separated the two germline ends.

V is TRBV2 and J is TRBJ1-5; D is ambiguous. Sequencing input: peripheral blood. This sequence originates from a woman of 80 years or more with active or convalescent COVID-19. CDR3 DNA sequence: TGTGCCAGCAGCAGGAGGAGGACGGATAGCAATCAGCCCCAGCATTTT. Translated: CASSRRRTDSNQPQHF.